Included here is one T cell receptor (beta chain) sequence, with context. The antigen remains unidentified. The entry originates in a study of shared clonotypes between healthy human individuals. Turning to the study itself: Each donor contributed plates that comprised three CD4 naive, three CD4 memory, two CD8 naive and one CD8 memory. Study-level points and caveats: Lower generation probabilities were found for non-shared clonotypes than for those shared by all four donors.

The study enrolled healthy HIV-negative adults without recent acute infections or vaccinations as donors. Germline V lookup: CDR1 SGHKS, CDR2 YYEKEE (reference sequence). CDR3 length: 13 amino acids. V was cut by 0 bases and J by 7 bases, with 8 bases left in between. As handled by the study authors: Filtering differed, since immunoSEQ gave only junction sequences and no quality scores. Repertoires were generated with immunoSEQ multiplex PCR, while TCRdb's copy carries only in-frame clones and drops some. The V and J calls and clone size were taken over from that table, and D and trimming were inferred from the DNA. The data hold approximately 1,500,000 clones, with approximately 98% observed a single time.

The receptor's source is a man aged 30 to 45 in good health. V gene TRBV5-5 combines with J gene TRBJ2-1; D is undetermined. Sequenced sample: naive CD4+ T cells sorted from blood. Sample subset: CD45RA+ positively selected. This CDR3 is CASSLATENEQFF. The CDR3 bases are TGTGCCAGCAGCTTGGCCACGGAAAATGAGCAGTTCTTC.